These T cell receptor beta chains were read from a single sample in a study of immune evolution from preneoplasia to lung adenocarcinoma. Sequencing was performed with immunoSEQ multiplex PCR; in TCRdb, only in-frame clones are kept and a portion is missing. The sample holds around 2,700 clones, about 40% seen once. Sequencing was performed on FFPE adjacent normal lung tissue. The receptors come from a person aged 55-80 years with lung adenocarcinoma. CDR3s include the opening cysteine and the closing phenylalanine or tryptophan. Fields, in order: V gene, clone size, J gene, CDR3 protein. Clone sizes are given selectively: once, few, many, or a class where the clone is expanded.

v_call: TRBV4-2
clone_size: NA
j_call: TRBJ1-1
cdr3_aa: CASSHGIKTGMNTEAFF

v_call: TRBV5-6
clone_size: few
j_call: TRBJ1-6
cdr3_aa: CASSSQGFNSPLHF

v_call: TRBV20-1
clone_size: few
j_call: TRBJ1-2
cdr3_aa: CSARDAAQIKF

v_call: TRBV2
clone_size: NA
j_call: TRBJ1-2
cdr3_aa: CATTKQQAWRTWDSYGYTF

v_call: TRBV4-2
clone_size: NA
j_call: TRBJ2-5
cdr3_aa: CASSLRQRSQETQYF

v_call: TRBV4-2
clone_size: NA
j_call: TRBJ2-3
cdr3_aa: CASSLTSGGPGDTQYF

v_call: TRBV18
clone_size: NA
j_call: TRBJ2-7
cdr3_aa: CASSPVQTAYEQYF

v_call: TRBV19
clone_size: NA
j_call: TRBJ2-7
cdr3_aa: CASSPGRGFGQYF

v_call: TRBV29-1
clone_size: few
j_call: TRBJ1-4
cdr3_aa: CSVGDVPDREKLFF

v_call: TRBV7-9
clone_size: NA
j_call: TRBJ1-3
cdr3_aa: CASSPPGSAIYF

v_call: TRBV19
clone_size: NA
j_call: TRBJ1-5
cdr3_aa: CASSLDRGNQPQHF

v_call: TRBV29-1
clone_size: few
j_call: TRBJ2-4
cdr3_aa: CSAGGAGGQNIQYF

v_call: TRBV7-2
clone_size: few
j_call: TRBJ1-3
cdr3_aa: CASSKQDLRAGNTIYF

v_call: TRBV28
clone_size: few
j_call: TRBJ2-1
cdr3_aa: CASSGVAEQFF

v_call: TRBV19
clone_size: NA
j_call: TRBJ1-1
cdr3_aa: CASSTGYQRGEAFF

v_call: TRBV5-1
clone_size: NA
j_call: TRBJ1-6
cdr3_aa: CASRDGLNSPLHF